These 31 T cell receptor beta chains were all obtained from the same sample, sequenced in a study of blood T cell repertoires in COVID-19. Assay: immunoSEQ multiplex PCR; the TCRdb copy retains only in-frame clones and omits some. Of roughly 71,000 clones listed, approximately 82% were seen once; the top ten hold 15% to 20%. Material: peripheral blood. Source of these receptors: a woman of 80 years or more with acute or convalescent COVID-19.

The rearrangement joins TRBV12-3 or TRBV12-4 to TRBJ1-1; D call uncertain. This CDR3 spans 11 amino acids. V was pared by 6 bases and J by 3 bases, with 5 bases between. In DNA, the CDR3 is TGTGCCAGCAGGTATCACACTGAAGCTTTCTTT. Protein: CASRYHTEAFF.

This CDR3 reads CASSQVGTDTDTQYF. CDR3 nucleotide sequence: TGTGCCAGCAGCCAAGTGGGGACAGACACAGATACGCAGTATTTT. The chain recombines TRBV3-1 (or the pseudogene TRBV3-2) with TRBJ2-3, with 7 bases that match TRBD1. The germline V gene has CDR1 LGHDT and CDR2 YNNKEL (reference sequence). V lost 1 base, J lost 2 bases, and 3 bases stayed unmatched. The CDR3 has 15 residues.

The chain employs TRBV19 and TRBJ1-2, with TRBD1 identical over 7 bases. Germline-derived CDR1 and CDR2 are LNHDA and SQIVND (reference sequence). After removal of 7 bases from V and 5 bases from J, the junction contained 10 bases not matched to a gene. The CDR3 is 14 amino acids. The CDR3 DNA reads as TGTGCCAGTAACAGGGGCAGTGGGCTTTATGGCTACACCTTC. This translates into CASNRGSGLYGYTF.

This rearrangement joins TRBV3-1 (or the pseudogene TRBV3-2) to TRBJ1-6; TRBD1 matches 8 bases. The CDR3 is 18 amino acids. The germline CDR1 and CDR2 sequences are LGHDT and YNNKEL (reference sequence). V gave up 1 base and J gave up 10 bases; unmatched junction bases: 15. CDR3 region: CASSQGPRGQSFGSPLHF. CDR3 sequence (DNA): TGTGCCAGCAGCCAAGGCCCCAGGGGGCAATCCTTCGGATCACCCCTCCACTTT.

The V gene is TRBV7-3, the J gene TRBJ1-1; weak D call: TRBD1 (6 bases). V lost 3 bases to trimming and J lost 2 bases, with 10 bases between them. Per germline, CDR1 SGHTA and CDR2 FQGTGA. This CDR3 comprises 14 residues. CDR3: CASSLGHGNTEAFF. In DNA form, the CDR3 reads TGTGCCAGCAGCTTGGGACATGGAAACACTGAAGCTTTCTTT.

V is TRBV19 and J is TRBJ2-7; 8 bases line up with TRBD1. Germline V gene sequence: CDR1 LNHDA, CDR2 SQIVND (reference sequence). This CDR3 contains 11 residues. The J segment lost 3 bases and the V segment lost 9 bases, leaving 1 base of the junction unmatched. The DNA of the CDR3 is TGTGCCAGCGGACAGGGCTACGAGCAGTACTTC. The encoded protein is CASGQGYEQYF.

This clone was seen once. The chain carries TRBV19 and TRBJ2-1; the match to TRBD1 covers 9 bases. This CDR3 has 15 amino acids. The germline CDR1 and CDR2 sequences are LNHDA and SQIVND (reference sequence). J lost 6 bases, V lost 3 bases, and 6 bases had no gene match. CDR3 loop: CASSIYGTGTNEQFF. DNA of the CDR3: TGTGCCAGTAGTATTTACGGGACAGGGACCAATGAGCAGTTCTTC.

In nucleotides, the CDR3 is TGTGCCAGCAGCCAAGACAGGGGGGAAAAACTGTTTTTT. Translated, it gives CASSQDRGEKLFF. The rearrangement uses TRBV3-1 (or the pseudogene TRBV3-2) and TRBJ1-4, with 7 bases identical to TRBD1. The CDR3 extends over 13 amino acids. Germline-derived CDR1 and CDR2 are LGHDT and YNNKEL (reference sequence). Trimming removed 0 bases from V and 8 bases from J; junction bases left unmatched: 0.

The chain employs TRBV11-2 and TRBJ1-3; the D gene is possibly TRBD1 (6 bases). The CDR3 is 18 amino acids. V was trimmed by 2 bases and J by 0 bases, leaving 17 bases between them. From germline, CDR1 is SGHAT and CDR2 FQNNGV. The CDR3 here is CASSLRFTGTSSGNTIYF. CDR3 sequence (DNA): TGTGCCAGCAGCTTAAGGTTTACAGGGACGAGCTCTGGAAACACCATATATTTT.

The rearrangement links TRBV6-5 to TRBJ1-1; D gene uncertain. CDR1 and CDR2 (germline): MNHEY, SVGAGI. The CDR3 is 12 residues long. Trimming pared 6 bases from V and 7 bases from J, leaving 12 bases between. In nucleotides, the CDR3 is TGTGCCAGCAGGGTGGAGGCCTTTGAAGCTTTCTTT. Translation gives CASRVEAFEAFF.

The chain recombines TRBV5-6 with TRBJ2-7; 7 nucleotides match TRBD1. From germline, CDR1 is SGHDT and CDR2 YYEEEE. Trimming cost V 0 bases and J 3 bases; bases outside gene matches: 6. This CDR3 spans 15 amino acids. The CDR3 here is CASSLGTGNFYEQYF. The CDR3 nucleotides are TGTGCCAGCAGCTTGGGGACAGGCAATTTCTACGAGCAGTACTTC.

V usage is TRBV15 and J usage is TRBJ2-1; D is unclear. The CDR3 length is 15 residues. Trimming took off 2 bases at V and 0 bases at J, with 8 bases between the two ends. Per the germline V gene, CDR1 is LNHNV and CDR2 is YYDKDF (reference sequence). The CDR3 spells CATSRHLSSYNEQFF. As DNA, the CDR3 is TGTGCCACCAGCAGACACTTGAGCTCCTACAATGAGCAGTTCTTC.

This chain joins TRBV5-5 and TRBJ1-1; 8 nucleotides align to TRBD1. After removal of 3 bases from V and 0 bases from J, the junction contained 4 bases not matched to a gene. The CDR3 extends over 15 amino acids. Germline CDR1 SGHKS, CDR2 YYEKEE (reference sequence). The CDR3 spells CASSWGQALNTEAFF. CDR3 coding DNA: TGTGCCAGCAGCTGGGGACAGGCCCTGAACACTGAAGCTTTCTTT.

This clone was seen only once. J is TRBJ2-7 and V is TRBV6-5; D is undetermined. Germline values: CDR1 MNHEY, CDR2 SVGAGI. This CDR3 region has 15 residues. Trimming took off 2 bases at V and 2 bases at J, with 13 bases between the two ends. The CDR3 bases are TGTGCCAGCAGTTACAGAGGAGACCCCGCCTACGAGCAGTACTTC. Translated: CASSYRGDPAYEQYF.

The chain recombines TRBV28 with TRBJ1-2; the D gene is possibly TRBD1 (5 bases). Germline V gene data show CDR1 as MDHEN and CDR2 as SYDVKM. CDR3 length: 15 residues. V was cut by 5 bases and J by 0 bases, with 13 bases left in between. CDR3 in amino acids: CASSPRGEANYGYTF. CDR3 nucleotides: TGTGCCAGCAGTCCCCGGGGGGAGGCTAACTATGGCTACACCTTC.

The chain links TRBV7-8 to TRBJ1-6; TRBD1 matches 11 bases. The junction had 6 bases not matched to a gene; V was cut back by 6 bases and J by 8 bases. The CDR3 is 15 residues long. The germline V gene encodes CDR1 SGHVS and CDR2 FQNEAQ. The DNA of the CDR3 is TGTGCCAGCAGTCTTATGGGACAGGGGGATTCACCCCTCCACTTT. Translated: CASSLMGQGDSPLHF. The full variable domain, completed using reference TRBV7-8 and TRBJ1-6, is GAGVSQSPRYKVAKRGQDVALRCDPISGHVSLFWYQQALGQGPEFLTYFQNEAQLDKSGLPSDRFFAERPEGSVSTLKIQRTQQEDSAVYLCASSLMGQGDSPLHFGNGTRLTVT.

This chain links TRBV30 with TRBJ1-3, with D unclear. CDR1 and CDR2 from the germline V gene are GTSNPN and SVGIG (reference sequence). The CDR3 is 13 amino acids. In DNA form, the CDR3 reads TGTGCGTTTGCCCGGAGCTCTGGAAACACCATATATTTT. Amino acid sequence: CAFARSSGNTIYF. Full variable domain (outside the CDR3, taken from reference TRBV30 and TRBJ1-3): SQTIHQWPATLVQPVGSPLSLECTVEGTSNPNLYWYRQAAGRGLQLLFYSVGIGQISSEVPQNLSASRPQDRQFILSSKKLLLSDSGFYLCAFARSSGNTIYFGEGSWLTVV.

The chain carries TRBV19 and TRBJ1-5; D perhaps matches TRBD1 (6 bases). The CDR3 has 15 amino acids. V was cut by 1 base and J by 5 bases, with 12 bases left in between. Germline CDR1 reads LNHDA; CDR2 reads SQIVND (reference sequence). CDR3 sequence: CASSIGFGGHQPQHF. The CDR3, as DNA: TGTGCCAGTAGTATAGGTTTCGGGGGGCATCAGCCCCAGCATTTT.

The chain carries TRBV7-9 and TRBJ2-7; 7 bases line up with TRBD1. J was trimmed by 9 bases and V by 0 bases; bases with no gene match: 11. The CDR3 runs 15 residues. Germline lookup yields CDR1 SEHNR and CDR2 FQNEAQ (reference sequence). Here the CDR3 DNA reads TGTGCCAGCAGCTTAGCGGCGGACAGGTTTTATGGGCAGTACTTC. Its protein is CASSLAADRFYGQYF.

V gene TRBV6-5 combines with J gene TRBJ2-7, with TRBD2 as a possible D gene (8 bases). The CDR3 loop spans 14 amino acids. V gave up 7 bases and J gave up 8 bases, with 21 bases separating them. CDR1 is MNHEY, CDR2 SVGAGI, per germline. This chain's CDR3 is CASNPTTGTRKQYF. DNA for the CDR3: TGTGCCAGCAATCCAACGACAGGGACTAGAAAGCAGTACTTC.

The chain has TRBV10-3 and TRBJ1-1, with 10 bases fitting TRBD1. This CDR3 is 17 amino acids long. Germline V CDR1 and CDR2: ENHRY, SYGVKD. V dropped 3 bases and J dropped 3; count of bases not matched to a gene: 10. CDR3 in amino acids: CAISDSDRGPMYTEAFF. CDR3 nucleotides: TGTGCCATCAGTGATTCCGACAGGGGGCCTATGTACACTGAAGCTTTCTTT.

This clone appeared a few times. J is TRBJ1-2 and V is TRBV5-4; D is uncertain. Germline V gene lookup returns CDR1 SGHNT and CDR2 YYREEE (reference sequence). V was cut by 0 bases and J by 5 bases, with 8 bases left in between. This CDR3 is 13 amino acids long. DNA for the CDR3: TGTGCCAGCAGCTTGGTCCAGGAATATGGCTACACCTTC. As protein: CASSLVQEYGYTF.

The CDR3 DNA reads as TGTGCCAGCGAAAGGGACAGGGTAACCTCCACTGAAGCTTTCTTT. Its translation is CASERDRVTSTEAFF. The rearrangement uses TRBV6-5 and TRBJ1-1; TRBD1 agrees at 9 bases. The V gene end was trimmed by 8 bases and the J gene end by 4 bases; junction bases not matched to a gene: 11. Germline loops: CDR1 MNHEY, CDR2 SVGAGI. This CDR3 contains 15 residues.

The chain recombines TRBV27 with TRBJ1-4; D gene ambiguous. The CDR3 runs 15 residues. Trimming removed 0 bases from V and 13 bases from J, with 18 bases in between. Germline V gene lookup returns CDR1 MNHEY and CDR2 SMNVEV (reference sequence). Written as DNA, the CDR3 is TGTGCCAGCAGTTTATCGATGGGCAACTCTCCCAGACTGTTTTTT. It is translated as CASSLSMGNSPRLFF.

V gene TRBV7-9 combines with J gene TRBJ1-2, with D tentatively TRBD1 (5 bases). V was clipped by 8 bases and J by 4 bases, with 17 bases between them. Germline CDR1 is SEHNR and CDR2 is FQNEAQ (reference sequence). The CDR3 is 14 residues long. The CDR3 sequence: CASCSVEDIYGYTF. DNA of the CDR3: TGTGCCAGCTGTTCTGTTGAGGACATCTATGGCTACACCTTC. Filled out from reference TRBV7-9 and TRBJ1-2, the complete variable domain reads DTGVSQNPRHKITKRGQNVTFRCDPISEHNRLYWYRQTLGQGPEFLTYFQNEAQLEKSRLLSDRFSAERPKGSFSTLEIQRTEQGDSAMYLCASCSVEDIYGYTFGSGTRLTVV.

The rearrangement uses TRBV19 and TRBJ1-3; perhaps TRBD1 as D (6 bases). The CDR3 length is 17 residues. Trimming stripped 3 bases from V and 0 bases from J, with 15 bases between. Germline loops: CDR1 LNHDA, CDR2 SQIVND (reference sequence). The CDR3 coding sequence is TGTGCCAGTAGTATCGCTACAGGGTGGTTCTCTGGAAACACCATATATTTT. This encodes CASSIATGWFSGNTIYF.

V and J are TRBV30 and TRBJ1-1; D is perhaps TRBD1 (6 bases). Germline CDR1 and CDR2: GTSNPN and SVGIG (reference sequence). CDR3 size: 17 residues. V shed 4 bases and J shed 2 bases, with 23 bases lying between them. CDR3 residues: CAWTRGGVPAVNTEAFF. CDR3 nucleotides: TGTGCCTGGACGAGGGGGGGCGTCCCCGCTGTAAACACTGAAGCTTTCTTT.

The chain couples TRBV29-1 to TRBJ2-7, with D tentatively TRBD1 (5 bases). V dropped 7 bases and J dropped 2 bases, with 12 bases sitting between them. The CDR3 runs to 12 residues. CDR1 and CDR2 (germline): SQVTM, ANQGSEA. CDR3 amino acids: CSGGATAYEQYF. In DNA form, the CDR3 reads TGCAGCGGTGGGGCCACAGCCTACGAGCAGTACTTC.

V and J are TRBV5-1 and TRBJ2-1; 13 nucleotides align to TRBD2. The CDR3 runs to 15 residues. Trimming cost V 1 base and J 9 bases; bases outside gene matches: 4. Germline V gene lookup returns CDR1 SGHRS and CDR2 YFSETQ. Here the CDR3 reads CASSLTSGGASEQFF. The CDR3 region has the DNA TGCGCCAGCAGCTTGACTAGCGGGGGGGCATCTGAGCAGTTCTTC.

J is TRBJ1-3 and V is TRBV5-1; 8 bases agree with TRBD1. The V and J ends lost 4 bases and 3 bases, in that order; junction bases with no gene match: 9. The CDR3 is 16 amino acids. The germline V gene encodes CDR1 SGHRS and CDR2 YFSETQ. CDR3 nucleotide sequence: TGCGCCAGCAGCCCGACGCTACAGGGGGATGGAAACACCATATATTTT. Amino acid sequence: CASSPTLQGDGNTIYF.

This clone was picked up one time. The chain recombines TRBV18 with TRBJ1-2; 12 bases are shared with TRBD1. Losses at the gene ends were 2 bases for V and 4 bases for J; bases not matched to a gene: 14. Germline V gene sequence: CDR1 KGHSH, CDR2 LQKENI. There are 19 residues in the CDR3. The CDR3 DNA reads TGTGCCAGCTCACCAGCGTTTGGGACAGGGGGCGCATCGGGCTATGGCTACACCTTC. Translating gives CASSPAFGTGGASGYGYTF.